This entry is about one T cell receptor (beta chain). Its antigen is as yet unknown. Trimming pared 4 bases from V and 1 base from J, leaving 18 bases between. This CDR3 region has 17 residues. Germline CDR1 SGHAT, CDR2 FQNNGV. Systemic immunosuppression or autoimmune disease history was grounds to exclude patients. Assay used: immunoSEQ multiplex PCR; TCRdb lists only in-frame clones, some missing. The sample consists of 26,000 or so clones, approximately 80% of them appearing once. The data belong to a study of OX40 agonist ivuxolimab in advanced cancers. Study background: Males comprised around 78% of the group, whose mean age was approximately 60 years (range roughly 20 to 85).

Study results and limitations: At 0.1 to 3.0 mg/kg, clonal expansion of CD4+ and CD8+ blood T cells had occurred by week 6. In general, CD8+ T cells held more expanded clones than CD4+ did, on average.

The starting material was CD4+ or CD8+ T cells sorted from blood, obtained in a trial of the OX40 agonist ivuxolimab. V gene TRBV11-2 combines with J gene TRBJ2-3; possibly TRBD2 for D (6 bases). This clonotype was obtained from an adult with an advanced solid tumor such as melanoma, head and neck, liver or kidney cancer. CDR3 residues: CASSYPAGPRGTDTQYF. The CDR3, as DNA: TGTGCCAGCAGCTATCCAGCGGGCCCCCGGGGCACAGATACGCAGTATTTT.